The rows below give T cell receptor beta chains drawn from one sample of a study of identical twins. TCRdb used MiXCR to reprocess the 5' RACE reads, holding one entry per CDR3 protein. The sample includes around 510,000 distinct CDR3 sequences, about 13% of them seen just once. The data also belong to a second study, concerning yellow fever vaccine responses in identical twins.

The sequenced material came from CD4+ T cells sorted from blood. The receptors were gathered from a woman aged 18-30 years in good health. Each CDR3 is given with its conserved first and last residue. The D gene is left open where the match is weak. Expanded clones get a size class; other rows say once, few or many, or leave the size out.

j_gene | v_gene | d_gene | abundance | CDR3aa | CDR3nt
TRBJ2-7 | TRBV7-3 | NA | few | CASRYPGAQTYEQYF | TGTGCCAGCAGATACCCCGGGGCCCAAACCTACGAGCAGTACTTC
TRBJ2-3 | TRBV3-1 | NA | NA | CASRLSGTTDTQYF | TGTGCCAGCAGGCTGAGCGGAACCACAGATACGCAGTATTTT
TRBJ2-5 | TRBV4-1 | TRBD2 | few | CASSRGLAKETQYF | TGCGCCAGCAGCCGGGGACTAGCAAAAGAGACCCAGTACTTC
TRBJ2-4 | TRBV9 | NA | few | CASSPTSWGGGNIQYF | TGTGCCAGCAGCCCTACCTCTTGGGGCGGCGGGAACATTCAGTACTTC
TRBJ2-4 | TRBV30 | NA | NA | CAWSVFSVAKNIQYF | TGTGCCTGGAGTGTCTTCTCGGTTGCCAAAAACATTCAGTACTTC
TRBJ1-1 | TRBV18 | NA | NA | CASSRTVGANTEAFF | TGTGCCAGCTCCCGTACGGTAGGGGCGAACACTGAAGCTTTCTTT
TRBJ2-1 | TRBV12-5 | TRBD2 | few | CASVTGGGNEQFF | TGTGCTAGTGTCACCGGGGGGGGCAATGAGCAGTTCTTC
TRBJ2-1 | TRBV4-2 | TRBD2 | NA | CASSLESGRDNEQFF | TGTGCCAGCAGCCTCGAAAGCGGGAGGGACAATGAGCAGTTCTTC
TRBJ2-1 | TRBV5-6 | TRBD2 | few | CASSRTSGKGQFF | TGTGCCAGCAGCCGGACTAGCGGGAAAGGGCAGTTCTTC
TRBJ2-5 | TRBV5-4 | TRBD2 | many | CASGTSGLFGETQYF | TGTGCCAGTGGGACTAGCGGGCTCTTCGGGGAGACCCAGTACTTC
TRBJ2-7 | TRBV7-9 | TRBD2 | NA | CASSPPGGEQYF | TGTGCCAGCAGCCCCCCGGGGGGCGAGCAGTACTTC
TRBJ2-3 | TRBV3-1 | TRBD2 | NA | CASSLTTGGDTDTQYF | TGTGCCAGCAGCCTCACTACGGGGGGGGACACAGATACGCAGTATTTT
TRBJ1-1 | TRBV12-3/TRBV12-4 | TRBD1 | many | CASSPRGTGYAEAFF | TGTGCCAGCAGTCCTCGAGGGACAGGGTATGCTGAAGCTTTCTTT
TRBJ2-2 | TRBV18 | NA | NA | CASSRDLFRAGPTGELFF | TGTGCCAGCTCCCGGGACTTATTCAGAGCGGGCCCCACCGGGGAGCTGTTTTTT
TRBJ2-1 | TRBV9 | NA | many | CASTEQASYNEQFF | TGTGCCAGCACGGAGCAGGCTTCTTACAATGAGCAGTTCTTC
TRBJ1-1 | TRBV29-1 | NA | many | CSVEWNTEAFF | TGCAGCGTTGAATGGAACACTGAAGCTTTCTTT